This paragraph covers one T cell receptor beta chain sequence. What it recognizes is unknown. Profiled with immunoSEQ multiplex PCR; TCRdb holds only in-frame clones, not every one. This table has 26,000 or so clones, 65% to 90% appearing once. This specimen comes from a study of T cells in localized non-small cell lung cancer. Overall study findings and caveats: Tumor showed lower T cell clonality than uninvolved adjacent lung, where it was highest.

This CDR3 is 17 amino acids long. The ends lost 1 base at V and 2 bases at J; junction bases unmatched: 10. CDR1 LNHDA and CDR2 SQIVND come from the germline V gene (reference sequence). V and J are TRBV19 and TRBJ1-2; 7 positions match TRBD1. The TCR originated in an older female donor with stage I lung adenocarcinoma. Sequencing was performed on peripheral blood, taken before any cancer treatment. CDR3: CASSIGGGASRNYGYTF. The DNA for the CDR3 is TGTGCCAGTAGTATAGGAGGGGGCGCCTCCAGAAACTATGGCTACACCTTC.